This entry is about one T cell receptor beta chain. Antigen specificity is unknown. A much larger clone differs by one base, so this may be a read error. Via MiXCR, TCRdb re-called the multiplex PCR reads, giving one row per CDR3 protein. The sample holds about 31,000 distinct CDR3 sequences; roughly three fifths are singletons and the top ten take about 18%. These data originate in a study of breast tumors, draining lymph nodes, adjacent tissues. Study outcomes and limitations: That most tumor T cells come from lymph nodes remained unproven. Tumor repertoires ranked between lymph nodes and nontumor tissue in diversity, with V and J gene preferences.

Germline lookup yields CDR1 MNHEY and CDR2 SVGAGI. The trim removed 6 bases at V and 9 bases at J, leaving 9 bases unmatched. This CDR3 is built from 15 residues. The material sequenced was breast tumor tissue. The V gene is TRBV6-5, the J gene TRBJ2-1, with 12 bases lining up with TRBD2. The receptor's source is a female donor with breast cancer. Some clones in this sample may be carry-over from other donors' samples. The CDR3 loop is CASRRLAGVSGEQFF. The DNA for the CDR3 is TGTGCCAGCAGACGACTAGCGGGAGTGTCCGGTGAGCAGTTCTTC.